The following is a T cell receptor beta chain sequence with its context. The age range of participants was 18 to 89 years, with residence in about two dozen US areas. The data stem from a study of blood T cell repertoires in COVID-19. Only in-frame clones appear in the TCRdb table, and some are missing; sequencing was by immunoSEQ multiplex PCR. The sample yields a few hundred thousand clones, about 90% seen once. Germline V gives CDR1 ENHRY, CDR2 SYGVKD. Trimming shortened V by 8 bases and J by 5 bases, and 10 bases separated the two germline ends. This CDR3 region has 11 residues. Sequenced material: PBMCs or T cells enriched from blood (not recorded which). The receptor's source is a woman aged 25 to 39 who had been exposed to COVID-19. The chain links TRBV10-3 to TRBJ2-7; D gene ambiguous. CDR3 nucleotide sequence: TGTGCCATCGCGTCTTTCAACGAGCAGTACTTC. Protein: CAIASFNEQYF.